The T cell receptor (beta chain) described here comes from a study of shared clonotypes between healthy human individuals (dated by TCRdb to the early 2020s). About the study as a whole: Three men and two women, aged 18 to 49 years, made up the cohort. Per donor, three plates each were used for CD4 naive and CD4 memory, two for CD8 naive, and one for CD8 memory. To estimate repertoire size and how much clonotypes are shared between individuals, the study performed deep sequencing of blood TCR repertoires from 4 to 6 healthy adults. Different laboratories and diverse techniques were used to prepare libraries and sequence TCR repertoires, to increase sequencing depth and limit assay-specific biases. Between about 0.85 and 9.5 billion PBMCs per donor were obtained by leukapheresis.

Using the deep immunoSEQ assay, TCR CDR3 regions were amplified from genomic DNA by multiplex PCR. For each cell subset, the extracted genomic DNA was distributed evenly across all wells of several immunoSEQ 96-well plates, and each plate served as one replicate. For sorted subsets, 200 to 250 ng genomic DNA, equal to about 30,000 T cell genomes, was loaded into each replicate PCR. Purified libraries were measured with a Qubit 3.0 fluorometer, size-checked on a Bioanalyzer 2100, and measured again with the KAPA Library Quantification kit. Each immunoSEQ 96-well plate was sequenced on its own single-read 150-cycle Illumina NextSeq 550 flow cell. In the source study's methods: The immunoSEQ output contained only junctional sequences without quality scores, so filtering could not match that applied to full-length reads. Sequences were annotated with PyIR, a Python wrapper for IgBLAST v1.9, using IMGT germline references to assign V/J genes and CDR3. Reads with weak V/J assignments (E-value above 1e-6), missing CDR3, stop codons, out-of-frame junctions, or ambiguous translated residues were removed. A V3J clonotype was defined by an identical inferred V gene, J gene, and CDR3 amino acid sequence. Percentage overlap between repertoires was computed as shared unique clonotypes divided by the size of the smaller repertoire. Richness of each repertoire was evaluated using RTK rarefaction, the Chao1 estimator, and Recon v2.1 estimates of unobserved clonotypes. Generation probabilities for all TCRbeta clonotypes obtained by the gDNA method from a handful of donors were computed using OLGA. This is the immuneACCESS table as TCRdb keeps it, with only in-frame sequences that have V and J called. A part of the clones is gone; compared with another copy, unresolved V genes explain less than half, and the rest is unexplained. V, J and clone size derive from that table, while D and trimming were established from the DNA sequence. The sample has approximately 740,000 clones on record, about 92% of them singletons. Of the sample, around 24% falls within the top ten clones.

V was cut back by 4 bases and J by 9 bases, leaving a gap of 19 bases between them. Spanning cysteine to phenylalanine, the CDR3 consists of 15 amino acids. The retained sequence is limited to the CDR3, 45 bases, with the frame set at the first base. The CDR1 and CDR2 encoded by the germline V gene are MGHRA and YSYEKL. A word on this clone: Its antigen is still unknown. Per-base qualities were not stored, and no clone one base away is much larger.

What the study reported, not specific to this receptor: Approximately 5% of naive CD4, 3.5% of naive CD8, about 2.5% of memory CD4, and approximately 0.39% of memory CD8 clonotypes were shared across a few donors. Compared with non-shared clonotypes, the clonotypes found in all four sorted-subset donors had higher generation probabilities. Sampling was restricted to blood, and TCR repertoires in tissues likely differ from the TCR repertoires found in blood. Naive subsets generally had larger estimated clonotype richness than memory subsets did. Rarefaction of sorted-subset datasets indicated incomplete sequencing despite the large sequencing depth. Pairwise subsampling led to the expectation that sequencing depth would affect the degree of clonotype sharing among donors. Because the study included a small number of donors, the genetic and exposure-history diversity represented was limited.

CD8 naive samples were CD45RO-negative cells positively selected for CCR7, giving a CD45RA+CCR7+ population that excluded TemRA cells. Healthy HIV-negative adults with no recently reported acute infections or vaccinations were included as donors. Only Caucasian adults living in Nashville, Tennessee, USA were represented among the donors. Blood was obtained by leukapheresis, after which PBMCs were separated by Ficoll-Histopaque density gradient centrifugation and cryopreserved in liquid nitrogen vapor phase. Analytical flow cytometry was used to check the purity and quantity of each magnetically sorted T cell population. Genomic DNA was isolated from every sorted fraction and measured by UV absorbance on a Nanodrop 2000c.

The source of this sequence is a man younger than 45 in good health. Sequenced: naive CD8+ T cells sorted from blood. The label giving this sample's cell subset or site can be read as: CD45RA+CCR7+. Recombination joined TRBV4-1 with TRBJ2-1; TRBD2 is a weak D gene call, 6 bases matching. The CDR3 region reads CASSPGTASLSEQFF. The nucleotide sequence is TGCGCCAGCAGCCCCGGGACTGCCAGCTTAAGTGAGCAGTTCTTC.